One sample yielded the 26 T cell receptor beta chains listed below, sequenced in a study of T cells after yellow fever vaccination. TCRdb called the 5' RACE reads again in MiXCR, with one record for every CDR3 protein. The sample records more than 450,000 distinct CDR3 sequences, 20% to 25% being singletons. The sample in question was PBMCs, obtained 21 days after the first yellow fever vaccination. The source is a man between 18 and 29 years old who received the YFV17D yellow fever vaccine.

This clonotype has a count of ten or more. The chain links TRBV5-6 to TRBJ2-7; no clear D. Trimming stripped 0 bases from V and 4 bases from J, with 11 bases between. Germline-derived CDR1 and CDR2 are SGHDT and YYEEEE. This CDR3 contains 14 residues. CDR3 loop: CASSLGGLGYEQYF. CDR3 in DNA: TGTGCCAGCAGCTTGGGGGGTCTTGGTTACGAGCAGTACTTC.

This chain joins TRBV4-1 and TRBJ2-7; D is ambiguous. This CDR3 contains 14 residues. Trimming left V 0 bases short and J 3 bases short, with 9 bases between. Germline CDR1 MGHRA, CDR2 YSYEKL. The CDR3 here is CASSQERAGYEQYV. CDR3 sequence (DNA): TGCGCCAGCAGCCAAGAACGCGCCGGCTACGAGCAGTACGTC.

V and J are TRBV13 and TRBJ2-4; D assignment may be TRBD1 or TRBD2 (5 bases each). This CDR3 region has 14 residues. Germline V lookup: CDR1 PRHDT, CDR2 FYEKMQ (reference sequence). V dropped 7 bases and J dropped 6 bases, with 16 bases sitting between them. CDR3 DNA: TGTGCCAGCACGCCCGGGACGGTCGGAAACATTCAGTACTTC. This codes for CASTPGTVGNIQYF.

The chain employs TRBV11-2 and TRBJ2-3; no clear D gene. V was shortened by 4 bases and J by 5 bases, with 25 bases between the two germline ends. Germline lookup yields CDR1 SGHAT and CDR2 FQNNGV. The CDR3 runs 18 residues. The CDR3 is CASSSKRPGRHGGDTQYF. The CDR3 nucleotides are TGTGCCAGCAGCTCAAAAAGGCCCGGACGGCACGGTGGAGATACGCAGTATTTT.

This clonotype was observed a few times. The V and J genes are TRBV6-5 and TRBJ2-7; D gene ambiguous. With 0 bases removed from V and 2 bases from J, the gap between germline ends came to 14 bases. CDR1 is MNHEY and CDR2 is SVGAGI in the germline V gene. This CDR3 spans 16 amino acids. The DNA of the CDR3 is TGTGCCAGCAGTTACTCGGCAGGCCACCGTACCTACGAGCAGTACTTC. Translated: CASSYSAGHRTYEQYF.

The rearrangement joins TRBV7-2 to TRBJ2-1, with 8 bases fitting TRBD1. Germline V gives CDR1 SGHTA, CDR2 FQGNSA. CDR3 size: 14 residues. J was trimmed by 6 bases and V by 7 bases; bases with no gene match: 8. The CDR3 sequence is CASTRPGQVNEQFF. The CDR3 nucleotides read TGTGCCAGCACCCGTCCGGGACAGGTCAATGAGCAGTTCTTC. Variable domain in full (rest from reference TRBV7-2 and TRBJ2-1): GAGVSQSPSNKVTEKGKDVELRCDPISGHTALYWYRQSLGQGLEFLIYFQGNSAPDKSGLPSDRFSAERTGGSVSTLTIQRTQQEDSAVYLCASTRPGQVNEQFFGPGTRLTVL.

The chain combines TRBV20-1 with TRBJ2-5; 7 bases fit TRBD1. Germline values: CDR1 DFQATT, CDR2 SNEGSKA (reference sequence). CDR3 length: 13 amino acids. J was trimmed by 5 bases and V by 2 bases; bases with no gene match: 5. The CDR3 region has the DNA TGCAGTGCTAGATCAGGGGGTGCGGAGACCCAGTACTTC. Protein sequence: CSARSGGAETQYF.

There are a few counts of this clonotype. The chain recombines TRBV6-1 with TRBJ1-3, with D uncertain. Trimming removed 10 bases at V and 2 bases at J, with 12 bases between. This CDR3 spans 13 amino acids. Germline V gene lookup returns CDR1 MNHNS and CDR2 SASEGT. CDR3 in DNA: TGTGCCACGTCGGCGGGCACTGGAAACACCATATATTTT. Protein sequence: CATSAGTGNTIYF.

The chain links TRBV5-4 to TRBJ2-5; 9 bases line up with TRBD1. The CDR3 runs to 14 residues. Trimming took 9 bases from V and 5 from J; bases not matched to a gene: 11. In germline, CDR1 is SGHNT, CDR2 YYREEE (reference sequence). The CDR3 DNA is TGTGCCAAAGGGCATCGGACAGGGGTGGAGACCCAGTACTTC. Its translation is CAKGHRTGVETQYF.

This rearrangement joins TRBV14 to TRBJ1-3; D is possibly TRBD1 (5 bases). The V gene's germline CDR1 is SGHDN and CDR2 FVKESK. The CDR3 is 18 amino acids. Between the trimmed V and J ends, which lost 0 bases and 0 bases, there was a span of 15 bases. The CDR3 DNA follows: TGTGCCAGCAGCCAAGATGGGGGGTCAACGAGCTCTGGAAACACCATATATTTT. Encoded protein: CASSQDGGSTSSGNTIYF.

This clonotype was found a few times. The gene calls are TRBV11-2 and TRBJ1-6, with D maybe TRBD1 (6 bases). The CDR3 has 14 residues. CDR1 and CDR2 from the germline V gene are SGHAT and FQNNGV. V lost 2 bases and J 9 bases, leaving 11 bases between the germline ends. This chain's CDR3 is CASSLRRGGSPLHF. As DNA, the CDR3 is TGTGCCAGCAGCTTACGCAGGGGAGGTTCACCCCTCCACTTT.

This clonotype turned up a few times. V is TRBV5-1 and J is TRBJ2-4; 7 bases align to TRBD2. V trimming: 1 base; J trimming: 8 bases; junction bases outside the gene matches: 6. This CDR3 is 14 amino acids long. Germline V gives CDR1 SGHRS, CDR2 YFSETQ. CDR3 in DNA: TGCGCCAGCAGCTTGTCGTTGGGAGGGGACATTCAGTACTTC. Its protein product is CASSLSLGGDIQYF. The variable domain in full, with the rest retrieved from reference TRBV5-1 and TRBJ2-4, is KAGVTQTPRYLIKTRGQQVTLSCSPISGHRSVSWYQQTPGQGLQFLFEYFSETQRNKGNFPGRFSGRQFSNSRSEMNVSTLELGDSALYLCASSLSLGGDIQYFGAGTRLSVL.

This chain uses TRBV7-9 with TRBJ2-4, with D tentatively TRBD1 or TRBD2 (5 bases each). CDR3 length: 13 residues. From germline, CDR1 is SEHNR and CDR2 FQNEAQ (reference sequence). V lost 4 bases to trimming and J lost 6 bases, with 10 bases between them. CDR3 bases: TGTGCCAGCAGCTCGCCCGGGGCAAACATTCAGTACTTC. Translated, it gives CASSSPGANIQYF.

The chain recombines TRBV29-1 with TRBJ2-1; the D call may be TRBD1 or TRBD2 (5 bases each). The ends were cut back, 5 bases at V and 0 bases at J, with 17 bases in the middle. This CDR3 contains 16 residues. CDR1 is SQVTM, CDR2 ANQGSEA, per germline. The CDR3 here is CSVLTPGRNSYNEQFF. CDR3 sequence (DNA): TGCAGCGTTCTGACCCCGGGACGCAACTCCTACAATGAGCAGTTCTTC.

The rearrangement joins TRBV4-1 to TRBJ2-5; TRBD2 might be the D (6 bases). The germline gives CDR1 MGHRA, CDR2 YSYEKL. The V and J ends lost 1 base and 5 bases respectively, with 14 bases between them. CDR3 size: 15 residues. The DNA for the CDR3 is TGCGCCAGCAGCCAAGTAGGAGGGTTAGGGGAGACCCAGTACTTC. Translated, it gives CASSQVGGLGETQYF.

The chain links TRBV5-6 to TRBJ2-7, with D unclear. CDR3 length: 14 amino acids. Trimming removed 0 bases at V and 3 bases at J, with 10 bases between. CDR1 is SGHDT and CDR2 is YYEEEE in the germline V gene. The CDR3 reads CASSLDAPNYEQYV. CDR3 nucleotides: TGTGCCAGCAGCTTGGATGCGCCCAACTACGAGCAGTACGTC.

This clonotype was observed a handful of times. V gene TRBV5-1 combines with J gene TRBJ2-4; 8 bases match TRBD2. Germline V gene data show CDR1 as SGHRS and CDR2 as YFSETQ. The CDR3 is made up of 16 amino acids. The V segment lost 3 bases and the J segment 0 bases; nucleotides outside the gene matches: 5. CDR3 nucleotides: TGCGCCAGCAGCTCTGTAGCGGGACTAGCCAAAAACATTCAGTACTTC. Translated: CASSSVAGLAKNIQYF.

The chain links TRBV10-3 to TRBJ2-7, with 10 bases lining up with TRBD1. CDR1 ENHRY and CDR2 SYGVKD come from the germline V gene. The CDR3 runs to 13 residues. With V trimmed by 9 bases and J by 2 bases, 4 bases remained unmatched. The CDR3 sequence: CAIQGTGAYEQYF. The CDR3 DNA reads as TGTGCCATACAAGGGACAGGGGCCTACGAGCAGTACTTC.

This clonotype was recorded a few times. The J gene is TRBJ2-2, the V gene TRBV6-5; 8 bases match TRBD2. The CDR3 is made up of 16 amino acids. J was trimmed by 4 bases and V by 2 bases; bases with no gene match: 6. CDR1 and CDR2 (germline): MNHEY, SVGAGI. The DNA of the CDR3 is TGTGCCAGCAGTTACGAGCTAGCGGGCTCCACCGGGGAGCTGTTTTTT. Translating it yields CASSYELAGSTGELFF.

This clonotype has a handful of counts. The chain recombines TRBV14 with TRBJ2-3; D is unresolved. From germline, CDR1 is SGHDN and CDR2 FVKESK. This CDR3 comprises 13 residues. V shed 4 bases and J shed 7 bases, with 12 bases lying between them. CDR3: CASSPMQPYTQYF. In DNA form, the CDR3 reads TGTGCCAGCAGCCCCATGCAGCCCTATACGCAGTATTTT.

This clonotype was recorded many times. V is TRBV25-1 and J is TRBJ2-1; weak D call: TRBD2 (5 bases). The CDR3 consists of 15 residues. Trimming stripped 4 bases from V and 6 bases from J, with 16 bases between. Germline lookup yields CDR1 MGHDK and CDR2 SYGVNS. The CDR3 region has the DNA TGTGCCAGCAGTGGACTAAGAATAGGGCGCAATGAGCAGTTCTTC. This sequence encodes CASSGLRIGRNEQFF.

The chain joins TRBV21-1 to TRBJ1-1; TRBD1 was called by the table and not checked on the DNA. TRBV21-1 is a listed pseudogene. The CDR3 covers 15 residues. The CDR3 region is CASSKGGARGPEAFF. Here the CDR3 DNA reads TGTGCCAGCAGCAAAGGGGGGGCACGAGGACCTGAAGCTTTCTTT.

V usage is TRBV6-5 and J usage is TRBJ2-5; 9 bases are shared with TRBD1. The V and J ends lost 3 bases and 5 bases, in that order; junction bases with no gene match: 7. Germline lookup yields CDR1 MNHEY and CDR2 SVGAGI. The length of the CDR3 is 15 residues. The CDR3 protein is CASSYYGTGRETQYF. The CDR3 DNA sequence: TGTGCCAGCAGTTATTACGGGACAGGGAGGGAGACCCAGTACTTC.

The chain uses TRBV25-1 and TRBJ2-2; 9 bases line up with TRBD1. CDR1 MGHDK and CDR2 SYGVNS come from the germline V gene. This CDR3 has 17 amino acids. Losses at the gene ends were 3 bases for V and 4 bases for J; bases not matched to a gene: 9. The CDR3 loop is CASSDPIQGAVTGELFF. In DNA form, the CDR3 reads TGTGCCAGCAGTGACCCTATACAGGGGGCGGTCACCGGGGAGCTGTTTTTT.

The J gene is TRBJ2-3, the V gene TRBV7-2; D gene uncertain. The CDR3 is made up of 13 amino acids. Germline assignment: CDR1 SGHTA and CDR2 FQGNSA. Trimming left V 0 bases short and J 6 bases short, with 7 bases between. In nucleotides, the CDR3 is TGTGCCAGCAGCTTAGCATCGCCGGATACGCAGTATTTT. Protein product: CASSLASPDTQYF.

The chain carries TRBV5-1 and TRBJ1-1; unclear D gene. CDR1 is SGHRS and CDR2 is YFSETQ in the germline V gene. The CDR3 is made up of 14 amino acids. V lost 0 bases, J lost 5 bases, and 11 bases lay in between. The CDR3 nucleotides are TGCGCCAGCAGCTTGGACCGGACGATAACTGAAGCTTTCTTT. It translates to CASSLDRTITEAFF.